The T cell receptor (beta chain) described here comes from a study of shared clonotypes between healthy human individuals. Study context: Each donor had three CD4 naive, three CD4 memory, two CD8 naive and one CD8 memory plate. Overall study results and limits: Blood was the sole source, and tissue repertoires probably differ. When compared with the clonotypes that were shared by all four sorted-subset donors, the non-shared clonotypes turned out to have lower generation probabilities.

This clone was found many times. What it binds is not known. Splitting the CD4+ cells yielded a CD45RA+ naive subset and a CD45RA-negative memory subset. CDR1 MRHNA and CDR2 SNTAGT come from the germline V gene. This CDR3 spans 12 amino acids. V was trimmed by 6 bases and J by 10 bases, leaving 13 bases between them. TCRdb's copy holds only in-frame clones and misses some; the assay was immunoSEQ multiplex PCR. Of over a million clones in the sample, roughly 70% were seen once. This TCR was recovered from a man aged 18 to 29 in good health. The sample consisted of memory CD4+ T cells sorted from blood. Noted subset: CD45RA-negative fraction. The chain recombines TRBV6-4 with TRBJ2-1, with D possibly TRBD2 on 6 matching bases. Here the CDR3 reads CASSGGRGEQFF. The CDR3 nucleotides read TGTGCCAGCAGCGGAGGGAGAGGGGAGCAGTTCTTC.